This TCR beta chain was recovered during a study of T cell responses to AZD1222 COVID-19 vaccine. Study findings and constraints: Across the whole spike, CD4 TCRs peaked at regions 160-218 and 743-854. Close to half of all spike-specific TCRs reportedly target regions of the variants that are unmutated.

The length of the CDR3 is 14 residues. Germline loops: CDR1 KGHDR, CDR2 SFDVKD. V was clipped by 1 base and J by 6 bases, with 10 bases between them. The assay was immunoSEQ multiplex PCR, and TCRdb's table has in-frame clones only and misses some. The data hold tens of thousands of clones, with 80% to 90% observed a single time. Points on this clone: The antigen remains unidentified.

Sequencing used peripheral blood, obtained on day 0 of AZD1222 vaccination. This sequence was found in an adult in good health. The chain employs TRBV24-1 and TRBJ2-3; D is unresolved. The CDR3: CATSDFKAADTQYF. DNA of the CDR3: TGTGCCACCAGTGATTTTAAGGCTGCGGATACGCAGTATTTT.